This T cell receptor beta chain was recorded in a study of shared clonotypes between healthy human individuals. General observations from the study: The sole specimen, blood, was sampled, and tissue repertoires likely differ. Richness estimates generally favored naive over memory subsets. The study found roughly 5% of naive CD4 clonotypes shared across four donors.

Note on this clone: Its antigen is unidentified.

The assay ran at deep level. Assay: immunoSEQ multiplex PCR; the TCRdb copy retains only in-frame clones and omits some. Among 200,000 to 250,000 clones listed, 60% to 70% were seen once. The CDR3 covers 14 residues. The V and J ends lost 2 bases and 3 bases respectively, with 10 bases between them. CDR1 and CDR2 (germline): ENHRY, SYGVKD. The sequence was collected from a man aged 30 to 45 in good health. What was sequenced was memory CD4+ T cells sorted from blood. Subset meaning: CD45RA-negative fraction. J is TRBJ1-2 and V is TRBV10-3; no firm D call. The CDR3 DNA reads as TGTGCCATCAGTGAGGGGCTGGGATACTATGGCTACACCTTC. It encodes CAISEGLGYYGYTF.